This passage covers 15 T cell receptor beta chains from one sample sequenced in a study of shared clonotypes between healthy human individuals. Sequenced by immunoSEQ multiplex PCR; TCRdb stores in-frame clones only, minus some. Here the sample spans some 800,000 clones, 80% to 95% being singletons. The naive CD8 population came from CD45RO-negative cells selected for CCR7, without terminally differentiated effector memory CD45RA+ cells. The sequenced material came from naive CD8+ T cells sorted from blood. The receptors were gathered from a man younger than 40 in good health.

This clone was detected only once. J is TRBJ2-2 and V is TRBV5-6; 11 bases agree with TRBD2. Trimming cost V 4 bases and J 3 bases; bases outside gene matches: 2. The CDR3 loop spans 15 amino acids. Per the germline V gene, CDR1 is SGHDT and CDR2 is YYEEEE. In DNA form, the CDR3 reads TGTGCCAGCAGCCCGGGACTAGCGGACACCGGGGAGCTGTTTTTT. It encodes CASSPGLADTGELFF.

This clone appeared a few times. The rearrangement joins TRBV7-6 to TRBJ1-5; TRBD1 is a possible D gene (5 bases). Germline V lookup: CDR1 SGHVS, CDR2 FNYEAQ. Deletions cut 5 bases from V and 5 bases from J, with 13 bases between. The CDR3 consists of 14 residues. The CDR3: CASSRGQVDQPQHF. The CDR3 nucleotides read TGTGCCAGCAGCCGAGGACAAGTGGATCAGCCCCAGCATTTT.

V usage is TRBV29-1 and J usage is TRBJ2-3; 8 bases line up with TRBD2. J was trimmed by 4 bases and V by 8 bases; bases with no gene match: 11. The CDR3 extends over 14 amino acids. In germline, CDR1 is SQVTM, CDR2 ANQGSEA. The CDR3 reads CSLWVAGRADTQYF. DNA of the CDR3: TGCAGCCTTTGGGTAGCGGGAAGGGCAGATACGCAGTATTTT.

The chain couples TRBV9 to TRBJ2-1, with 10 bases that match TRBD2. The CDR3 contains 18 residues. Per the germline V gene, CDR1 is SGDLS and CDR2 is YYNGEE. V dropped 2 bases and J dropped 10; count of bases not matched to a gene: 18. Written as DNA, the CDR3 is TGTGCCAGCAGCGTGGGGACTAGCGCGGGGCCTGGGCGAGGGGAGCAGTTCTTC. Translation gives CASSVGTSAGPGRGEQFF.

The chain links TRBV7-9 to TRBJ2-7; either TRBD1 or TRBD2 may fit D (5 bases each). Trimming left V 5 bases short and J 2 bases short, with 16 bases between. This CDR3 has 15 amino acids. Germline V gene sequence: CDR1 SEHNR, CDR2 FQNEAQ (reference sequence). CDR3 loop: CASSPGTSLPYEQYF. CDR3 bases: TGTGCCAGCAGCCCCGGGACCTCCCTCCCCTACGAGCAGTACTTC.

This clone was observed a single time. The chain links TRBV10-2 to TRBJ1-5; 7 bases are shared with TRBD1. Trimming took 1 base from V and 5 from J; bases not matched to a gene: 11. Germline-derived CDR1 and CDR2 are WSHSY and SAAADI. This CDR3 contains 17 residues. The CDR3 DNA reads TGCGCCAGCAGTGAGTGGGACAGCGGAAGGGATGATCAGCCCCAGCATTTT. This encodes CASSEWDSGRDDQPQHF.

J is TRBJ2-2 and V is TRBV11-3, with TRBD1 identical over 8 bases. V shed 3 bases and J 7 bases; nucleotides not matched to a gene: 1. The CDR3 spans 13 residues. In germline, CDR1 is SGHNT, CDR2 YENEEA. The CDR3 region has the DNA TGTGCCAGCAGCTTCGGACAGGGCGGGGAGCTGTTTTTT. This translates into CASSFGQGGELFF.

The chain combines TRBV7-6 with TRBJ2-7; possible D gene TRBD1, 5 bases. The ends were cut back, 1 base at V and 1 base at J, with 20 bases in the middle. Germline-derived CDR1 and CDR2 are SGHVS and FNYEAQ. The CDR3 consists of 18 residues. The CDR3 is CASSLGAVGQLTSYEQYF. The CDR3 DNA follows: TGTGCCAGCAGCTTAGGTGCCGTGGGGCAGCTGACTTCCTACGAGCAGTACTTC. The full variable domain, in which reference TRBV7-6 and TRBJ2-7 provide the parts outside the CDR3, is GAGVSQSPRYKVTKRGQDVALRCDPISGHVSLYWYRQALGQGPEFLTYFNYEAQQDKSGLPNDRFSAERPEGSISTLTIQRTEQRDSAMYRCASSLGAVGQLTSYEQYFGPGTRLTVT.

Written as DNA, the CDR3 is TGTGCCAGCAGCGGGAGGGAGTGGGAGGGCACTGAAGCTTTCTTT. Amino acid sequence: CASSGREWEGTEAFF. The J gene is TRBJ1-1, the V gene TRBV11-2; D unresolved. CDR1 SGHAT and CDR2 FQNNGV come from the germline V gene. Between the trimmed V and J ends, which lost 5 bases and 4 bases, there was a span of 17 bases. CDR3 length: 15 residues. The whole variable domain, remainder taken from reference TRBV11-2 and TRBJ1-1, is EAGVAQSPRYKIIEKRQSVAFWCNPISGHATLYWYQQILGQGPKLLIQFQNNGVVDDSQLPKDRFSAERLKGVDSTLKIQPAKLEDSAVYLCASSGREWEGTEAFFGQGTRLTVV.

This chain connects TRBV7-9 to TRBJ2-7; no reliable D call. V gave up 3 bases and J gave up 5 bases, with 5 bases separating them. CDR3 size: 11 residues. CDR1 SEHNR and CDR2 FQNEAQ come from the germline V gene (reference sequence). In DNA, the CDR3 is TGTGCCAGCAGCTTTGGGAACGAGCAGTACTTC. The encoded protein is CASSFGNEQYF. The variable domain in full, completed from reference TRBV7-9 and TRBJ2-7, reads DTGVSQNPRHKITKRGQNVTFRCDPISEHNRLYWYRQTLGQGPEFLTYFQNEAQLEKSRLLSDRFSAERPKGSFSTLEIQRTEQGDSAMYLCASSFGNEQYFGPGTRLTVT.

With respect to this clone: In the same sample, other DNA sequences code for this CDR3. This chain uses TRBV18 with TRBJ2-7; TRBD1 matches 7 bases. CDR1 KGHSH and CDR2 LQKENI come from the germline V gene. V lost 3 bases, J lost 2 bases, and 1 base stayed unmatched. This CDR3 has 13 amino acids. The CDR3 here is CASSPGTAYEQYF. CDR3 nucleotide sequence: TGTGCCAGCTCACCCGGGACAGCCTACGAGCAGTACTTC.

This clone was detected only a few times. J is TRBJ2-1 and V is TRBV19, with TRBD2 matching 10 bases. The CDR3 spans 16 residues. The germline gives CDR1 LNHDA, CDR2 SQIVND (reference sequence). V lost 5 bases, J lost 3 bases, and 7 bases stayed unmatched. CDR3 region: CASSVLTSGLYNEQFF. DNA for the CDR3: TGTGCCAGTAGTGTCCTGACTAGCGGGCTCTACAATGAGCAGTTCTTC.

The chain recombines TRBV6-6 with TRBJ1-4, with 10 bases aligning to TRBD1. There are 12 residues in the CDR3. Germline V gene data show CDR1 as MNHNY and CDR2 as SVGAGI (reference sequence). Losses at the gene ends were 8 bases for V and 8 bases for J; bases not matched to a gene: 2. The CDR3 bases are TGTGCCAGCGGGACAGGGGAAGAAAAACTGTTTTTT. Its protein product is CASGTGEEKLFF.

This clone was detected only a few times. The chain employs TRBV4-1 and TRBJ2-7; 8 bases are a match to TRBD2. There are 13 residues in the CDR3. Losses at the gene ends were 4 bases for V and 12 bases for J; bases not matched to a gene: 11. Germline V gene sequence: CDR1 MGHRA, CDR2 YSYEKL. Written as DNA, the CDR3 is TGCGCCAGCAGCCCACGGACTAGCCTAAGCCCGTACTTC. Its translation: CASSPRTSLSPYF.

The chain couples TRBV4-1 to TRBJ2-1; D unresolved. Germline values: CDR1 MGHRA, CDR2 YSYEKL. This CDR3 contains 12 residues. Trimming left V 2 bases short and J 7 bases short, with 6 bases between. The CDR3 reads CASSQFENEQFF. In DNA form, the CDR3 reads TGCGCCAGCAGCCAATTTGAGAATGAGCAGTTCTTC.